This TCR beta chain came from a study of blood T cell repertoires in COVID-19. On the study more broadly: The cDNA or gDNA used as material had been derived from T cells, B-cell-depleted T cells, or PBMCs.

Authors' methods: Counts of nucleated cells, estimated from reference gene primer amplification, were obtained. Method: immunoSEQ multiplex PCR; TCRdb's copy keeps in-frame clones and lacks some. From that table come the V and J calls and clone size; the DNA was used to work out D and trimming. Among 120,000 or so clones listed, about 79% were seen once. Between the trimmed V and J ends, which lost 1 base and 7 bases, there was a span of 5 bases. CDR1 is MNHNY, CDR2 SVGAGI, per germline (reference sequence). The CDR3 runs to 12 residues. J is TRBJ2-1 and V is TRBV6-6; D gene uncertain. This TCR was recovered from a man aged 40-50 years with active or convalescent COVID-19. Material: peripheral blood. The CDR3 coding sequence is TGTGCCAGCAGTTACTACGGGAATGAGCAGTTCTTC. This encodes CASSYYGNEQFF.